The 14 T cell receptor beta chains in this list originate from one sample, sequenced in a study of beta chain features in type 1 diabetes. Investigators reverse transcribed all isolated RNA, so they sequenced expressed TCRB transcripts. Method: immunoSEQ multiplex PCR; TCRdb's copy keeps in-frame clones and lacks some. The repertoire holds 60,000 to 75,000 clones, with about 60% as singletons. The sample was Tregs from blood. The source is a woman in her late teens or twenties in good health.

The rearrangement links TRBV7-9 to TRBJ2-7; 10 positions match TRBD1. Germline V gene data show CDR1 as SEHNR and CDR2 as FQNEAQ (reference sequence). J lost 4 bases, V lost 5 bases, and 5 bases had no gene match. The length of the CDR3 is 14 residues. In nucleotides, the CDR3 is TGTGCCAGCAGCCTTGGGACAGGGGAATACGAGCAGTACTTC. It yields the protein CASSLGTGEYEQYF.

The CDR3 loop reads CASSFDRESGAFF. The CDR3 DNA reads as TGTGCCAGCAGCTTCGACAGGGAGTCGGGCGCTTTCTTT. The chain joins TRBV5-4 to TRBJ1-1, with 7 bases lining up with TRBD1. CDR3 length: 13 residues. Germline CDR1 and CDR2: SGHNT and YYREEE (reference sequence). V was clipped by 2 bases and J by 11 bases; unmatched bases: 9.

Concerning this clone: The identical CDR3 is also encoded by other nucleotide sequences in the sample. The rearrangement joins TRBV4-2 to TRBJ2-7, with TRBD2 matching over 7 bases. Germline CDR1 and CDR2: LGHNA and YNFKEQ. Germline trimming cut 1 base from V and 1 base from J; bases unmatched to any gene: 1. The CDR3 spans 14 residues. This CDR3 reads CASSQVGGSYEQYF. The CDR3 DNA sequence: TGTGCCAGCAGCCAAGTCGGGGGGTCCTACGAGCAGTACTTC.

The V and J genes are TRBV4-2 and TRBJ2-3; perhaps TRBD2 as D (6 bases). Trimming took 0 bases from V and 1 from J, leaving 8 bases between them. The CDR3 contains 15 residues. The germline V gene encodes CDR1 LGHNA and CDR2 YNFKEQ. The CDR3 nucleotides read TGTGCCAGCAGCCAAGATTGGGGGGGCACAGATACGCAGTATTTT. Its translation is CASSQDWGGTDTQYF.

This chain uses TRBV7-2 with TRBJ2-3; 8 nucleotides line up with TRBD2. The CDR3 runs 16 residues. Trimming took 1 base from V and 4 from J; bases not matched to a gene: 7. Looked up from germline, CDR1 is SGHTA and CDR2 is FQGNSA. CDR3 in DNA: TGTGCCAGCAGCTTAGTAGGGACTAGGGGGGCAGATACGCAGTATTTT. It translates to CASSLVGTRGADTQYF.

A remark on this clone: This sample also contains other DNA sequences that code for the same CDR3. The genes are TRBV7-8 and TRBJ2-7; a weak D match, TRBD2 (6 bases). V gave up 0 bases and J gave up 0 bases, with 15 bases separating them. Germline loops: CDR1 SGHVS, CDR2 FQNEAQ. The CDR3 loop spans 17 amino acids. CDR3 sequence (DNA): TGTGCCAGCAGCTTAGCTACCGGGACTTTGAGCTCCTACGAGCAGTACTTC. Protein: CASSLATGTLSSYEQYF.

The V gene is TRBV5-5, the J gene TRBJ2-1, with 11 bases identical to TRBD2. This CDR3 has 17 residues. Germline V lookup: CDR1 SGHKS, CDR2 YYEKEE (reference sequence). V trimming: 4 bases; J trimming: 6 bases; junction bases outside the gene matches: 12. The CDR3 nucleotides read TGTGCCAGCAGCGTCATATTACTAGCGGGAGTGTCCAATGAGCAGTTCTTC. This translates into CASSVILLAGVSNEQFF.

The chain is built from TRBV19 and TRBJ2-1; 9 bases align to TRBD2. The CDR3 loop spans 16 amino acids. Germline V CDR1 and CDR2: LNHDA, SQIVND (reference sequence). Trimming cost V 3 bases and J 3 bases; bases outside gene matches: 6. The CDR3 bases are TGTGCCAGTAGTATTATCGGTAGCGGGGGCTACAATGAGCAGTTCTTC. It yields the protein CASSIIGSGGYNEQFF.

In DNA form, the CDR3 reads TGTGCCAGCAGTGAACGGCGGCAGGGAACCGAGCAGTACTTC. Its protein is CASSERRQGTEQYF. This rearrangement joins TRBV6-5 to TRBJ2-7; D might be TRBD1 (5 bases). The germline V gene encodes CDR1 MNHEY and CDR2 SVGAGI. Trimming took off 5 bases at V and 6 bases at J, with 17 bases between the two ends. CDR3 size: 14 residues.

The chain uses TRBV18 and TRBJ1-2; D is unclear. The V and J ends lost 0 bases and 4 bases respectively, with 9 bases between them. Germline V gene lookup returns CDR1 KGHSH and CDR2 LQKENI. The CDR3 spans 14 residues. The CDR3 sequence: CASSPPQIPYGYTF. CDR3 in DNA: TGTGCCAGCTCACCACCGCAGATCCCCTATGGCTACACCTTC.

The V call is TRBV7-2, the J call TRBJ2-5; D possibly corresponds to TRBD2 (6 bases). The CDR3 contains 17 residues. V was clipped by 1 base and J by 6 bases, with 21 bases between them. The germline gives CDR1 SGHTA, CDR2 FQGNSA. For the CDR3, the DNA is TGTGCCAGCAGCTTAGTATCCGGCCCGACGGCGGGGAAGACCCAGTACTTC. This encodes CASSLVSGPTAGKTQYF.

J is TRBJ1-1 and V is TRBV5-5; 7 bases are shared with TRBD1. V shed 2 bases and J 10 bases; nucleotides not matched to a gene: 8. This CDR3 comprises 13 residues. Germline V lookup: CDR1 SGHKS, CDR2 YYEKEE (reference sequence). The CDR3 region has the DNA TGTGCCAGCAGCTTAGTCCAGGGGGGCGTAGCTTTCTTT. Its translation: CASSLVQGGVAFF.

The chain joins TRBV5-1 to TRBJ1-4; D is unclear. The V gene's germline CDR1 is SGHRS and CDR2 YFSETQ. The V end lost 0 bases, the J end lost 4 bases, and 7 bases lay between the germline ends. The CDR3 is made up of 14 amino acids. Here the CDR3 reads CASSLEPNNEKLFF. The DNA of the CDR3 is TGCGCCAGCAGCTTGGAGCCCAATAATGAAAAACTGTTTTTT.

On this clone itself: At one end, the junction sequence differs from germline, possibly due to a read error. The V call is TRBV7-2, the J call TRBJ2-5, with TRBD2 matching 7 bases. The germline V gene has CDR1 SGHTA and CDR2 FQGNSA. The CDR3 sequence is 15 residues long. The CDR3 DNA sequence: TGTGCCAGCAGCCTAGCCGGGGGGTTCGGAGAGACCCAGTACTTC. It is translated as CASSLAGGFGETQYF.